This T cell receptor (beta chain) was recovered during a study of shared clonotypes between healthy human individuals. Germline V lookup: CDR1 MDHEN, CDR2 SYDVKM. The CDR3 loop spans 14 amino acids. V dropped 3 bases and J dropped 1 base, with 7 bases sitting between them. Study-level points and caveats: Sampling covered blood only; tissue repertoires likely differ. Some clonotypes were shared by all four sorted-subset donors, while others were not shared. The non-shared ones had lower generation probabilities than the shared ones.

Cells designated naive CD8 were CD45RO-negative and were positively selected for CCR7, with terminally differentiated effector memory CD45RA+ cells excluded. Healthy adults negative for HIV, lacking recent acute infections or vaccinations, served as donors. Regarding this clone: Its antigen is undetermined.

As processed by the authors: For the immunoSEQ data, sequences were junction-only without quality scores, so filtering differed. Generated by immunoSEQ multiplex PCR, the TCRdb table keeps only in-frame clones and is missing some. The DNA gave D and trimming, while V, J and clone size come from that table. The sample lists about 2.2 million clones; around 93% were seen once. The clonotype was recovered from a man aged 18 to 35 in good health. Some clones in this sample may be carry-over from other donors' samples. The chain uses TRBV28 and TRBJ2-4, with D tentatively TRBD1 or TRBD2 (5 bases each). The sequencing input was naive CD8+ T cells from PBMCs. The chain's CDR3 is CASSLGEAKNIQYF. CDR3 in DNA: TGTGCCAGCAGTTTGGGGGAGGCCAAAAACATTCAGTACTTC.